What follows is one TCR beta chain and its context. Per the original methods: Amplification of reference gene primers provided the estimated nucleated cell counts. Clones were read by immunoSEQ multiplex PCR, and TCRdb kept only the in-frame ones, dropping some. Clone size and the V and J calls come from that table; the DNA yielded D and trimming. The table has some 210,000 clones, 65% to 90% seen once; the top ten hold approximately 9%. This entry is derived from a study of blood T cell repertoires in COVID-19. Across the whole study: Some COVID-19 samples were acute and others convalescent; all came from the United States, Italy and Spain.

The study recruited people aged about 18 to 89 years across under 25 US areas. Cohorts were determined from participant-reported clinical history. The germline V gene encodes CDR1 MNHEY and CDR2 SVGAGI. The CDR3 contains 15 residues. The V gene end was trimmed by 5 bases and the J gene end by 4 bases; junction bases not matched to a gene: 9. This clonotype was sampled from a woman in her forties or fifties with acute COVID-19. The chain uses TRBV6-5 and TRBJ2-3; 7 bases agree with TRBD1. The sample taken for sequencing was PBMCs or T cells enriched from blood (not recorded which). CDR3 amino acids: CASSLKDGTADTQYF. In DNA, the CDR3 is TGTGCCAGCAGTCTGAAAGATGGGACAGCAGATACGCAGTATTTT.